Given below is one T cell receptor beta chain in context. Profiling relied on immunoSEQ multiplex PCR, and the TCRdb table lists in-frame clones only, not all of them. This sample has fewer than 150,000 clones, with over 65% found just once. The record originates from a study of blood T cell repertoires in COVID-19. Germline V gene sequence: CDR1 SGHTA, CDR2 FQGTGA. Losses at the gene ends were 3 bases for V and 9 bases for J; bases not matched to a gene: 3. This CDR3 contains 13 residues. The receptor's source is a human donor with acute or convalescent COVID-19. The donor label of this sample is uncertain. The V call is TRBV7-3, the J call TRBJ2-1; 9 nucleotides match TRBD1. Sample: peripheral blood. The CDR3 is CASSFTGGGEQFF. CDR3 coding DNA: TGTGCCAGCAGCTTTACAGGGGGCGGTGAGCAGTTCTTC.